The 21 T cell receptor beta chains reported below all come from one sample, sequenced in a study of memory CD4+ T cells and cytomegalovirus serostatus. The sort gate was single viable CD3+CD4+CD8-CD45RO+ cells for memory CD4+ T cells. TCRdb keeps only in-frame clones here, not all; method: immunoSEQ multiplex PCR. The table includes tens of thousands of clones, 70% to 80% detected once. Sample: memory CD4+ T cells from blood. Source of these receptors: an adult in good health and CMV-seronegative.

The gene calls are TRBV11-2 and TRBJ2-3; 8 bases fit TRBD2. J was trimmed by 8 bases and V by 2 bases; bases with no gene match: 12. The CDR3 length is 16 residues. The V gene's germline CDR1 is SGHAT and CDR2 FQNNGV. As DNA, the CDR3 is TGTGCCAGCAGCTTACTTGGGGCGGGAGGCCAGGGTACGCAGTATTTT. Encoded protein: CASSLLGAGGQGTQYF. Together with reference TRBV11-2 and TRBJ2-3, the CDR3 gives the full variable domain: EAGVAQSPRYKIIEKRQSVAFWCNPISGHATLYWYQQILGQGPKLLIQFQNNGVVDDSQLPKDRFSAERLKGVDSTLKIQPAKLEDSAVYLCASSLLGAGGQGTQYFGPGTRLTVL.

V usage is TRBV7-2 and J usage is TRBJ2-1; D is undetermined. CDR1 and CDR2 (germline): SGHTA, FQGNSA. This CDR3 has 14 amino acids. V was clipped by 5 bases and J by 7 bases, with 15 bases between them. CDR3 DNA: TGTGCCAGCAGCACCGGACCAGTTAATAATGAGCAGTTCTTC. It is translated as CASSTGPVNNEQFF.

The chain couples TRBV11-3 to TRBJ2-3, with D possibly matching TRBD1 (5 bases). Germline CDR1 SGHNT, CDR2 YENEEA. V dropped 3 bases and J dropped 0 bases, with 7 bases sitting between them. The CDR3 runs to 14 residues. The CDR3: CASSFHRSTDTQYF. CDR3 nucleotides: TGTGCCAGCAGCTTTCACAGGAGCACAGATACGCAGTATTTT. The full variable domain, with the rest looked up from reference TRBV11-3 and TRBJ2-3, is EAGVVQSPRYKIIEKKQPVAFWCNPISGHNTLYWYLQNLGQGPELLIRYENEEAVDDSQLPKDRFSAERLKGVDSTLKIQPAELGDSAVYLCASSFHRSTDTQYFGPGTRLTVL.

Only one count was recorded for this clone. The J gene is TRBJ1-3, the V gene TRBV14, with no clear D. Germline lookup yields CDR1 SGHDN and CDR2 FVKESK. This CDR3 comprises 14 residues. V lost 0 bases and J lost 0, with 3 bases in between. CDR3 loop: CASSQEVSGNTIYF. CDR3 coding DNA: TGTGCCAGCAGCCAAGAGGTCTCTGGAAACACCATATATTTT.

The V and J genes are TRBV19 and TRBJ2-1, with unresolved D. Trimming removed 1 base at V and 15 bases at J, with 10 bases between. Per germline, CDR1 LNHDA and CDR2 SQIVND (reference sequence). The CDR3 loop spans 11 amino acids. The CDR3: CASSIAKSRFF. Here the CDR3 DNA reads TGTGCCAGTAGTATAGCGAAAAGTAGGTTCTTC.

The chain recombines TRBV15 with TRBJ1-1, with D perhaps TRBD1 (5 bases). Deletions cut 5 bases from V and 1 base from J, with 8 bases between. Per germline, CDR1 LNHNV and CDR2 YYDKDF (reference sequence). The CDR3 sequence is 13 residues long. CDR3 loop: CATSPGTNTEAFF. Written as DNA, the CDR3 is TGTGCCACCAGCCCAGGGACGAACACTGAAGCTTTCTTT.

This clone was counted only a few times. V and J are TRBV2 and TRBJ1-5; D perhaps matches TRBD1 (6 bases). V lost 7 bases to trimming and J lost 1 base, with 14 bases between them. CDR1 and CDR2 (germline): SNHLY, FYNNEI. This CDR3 contains 15 residues. Here the CDR3 DNA reads TGTGCCAGCAAGGGGGACGGGACAAGCAATCAGCCCCAGCATTTT. It encodes CASKGDGTSNQPQHF.

The chain uses TRBV19 and TRBJ2-7; TRBD1 is a possible D gene (5 bases). This CDR3 comprises 14 residues. V lost 4 bases to trimming and J lost 5 bases, with 15 bases between them. Germline-derived CDR1 and CDR2 are LNHDA and SQIVND (reference sequence). The CDR3 coding sequence is TGTGCCAGTAGTACCCAGGGATTCGGCGACGAGCAGTACTTC. Translation gives CASSTQGFGDEQYF.

J is TRBJ2-1 and V is TRBV2; D is uncertain. Trimming stripped 6 bases from V and 6 bases from J, with 12 bases between. CDR3 length equals 13 residues. Germline V gives CDR1 SNHLY, CDR2 FYNNEI. CDR3 residues: CASSPDWRNEQFF. CDR3 DNA sequence: TGTGCCAGCAGCCCTGACTGGCGCAATGAGCAGTTCTTC.

This sequence joins TRBV5-1 and TRBJ2-5; a weak D match, TRBD1 (6 bases). Germline lookup yields CDR1 SGHRS and CDR2 YFSETQ. The CDR3 extends over 13 amino acids. The V gene lost 1 base and the J gene lost 4 bases, with 8 bases spanning the gap. DNA for the CDR3: TGCGCCAGCAGCTTGCCAGGGGTAGAGACCCAGTACTTC. It specifies CASSLPGVETQYF.

The V and J genes are TRBV7-9 and TRBJ1-5; 8 nucleotides match TRBD1. V shed 2 bases and J 1 base; nucleotides not matched to a gene: 7. The CDR3 sequence is 17 residues long. Germline V CDR1 and CDR2: SEHNR, FQNEAQ (reference sequence). CDR3 sequence: CASSLWQGAGSNQPQHF. CDR3 in DNA: TGTGCCAGCAGCTTATGGCAGGGGGCAGGCAGCAATCAGCCCCAGCATTTT.

The genes are TRBV5-6 and TRBJ2-7, with 7 bases lining up with TRBD1. The CDR3 length is 15 residues. With V trimmed by 2 bases and J by 3 bases, 8 bases remained unmatched. From germline, CDR1 is SGHDT and CDR2 YYEEEE. CDR3 in amino acids: CASSFRTGVYYEQYF. The CDR3 bases are TGTGCCAGCAGCTTTCGGACAGGTGTTTACTACGAGCAGTACTTC.

This sequence joins TRBV5-8 and TRBJ2-7; perhaps D is TRBD1 or TRBD2 (5 bases each). Per germline, CDR1 SGHTS and CDR2 YDEGEE. The CDR3 loop spans 16 amino acids. The V and J ends lost 4 bases and 6 bases respectively, with 23 bases between them. In DNA, the CDR3 is TGTGCCAGCAGCCCAACCAAGGGGACGAGGGGACCCGAGCAGTACTTC. Its protein product is CASSPTKGTRGPEQYF.

The chain uses TRBV11-3 and TRBJ2-1, with TRBD1 as a possible D gene (6 bases). V was trimmed by 1 base and J by 8 bases, leaving 30 bases between them. The CDR3 contains 20 residues. CDR1 is SGHNT, CDR2 YENEEA, per germline. CDR3 nucleotides: TGTGCCAGCAGCTTAGGTCAGGGCTCTGTCCGGGGATTAGCAGGGGATGAGCAGTTCTTC. Amino acids: CASSLGQGSVRGLAGDEQFF.

This clone was counted once. The V call is TRBV6-5, the J call TRBJ2-7, with TRBD2 as a possible D gene (6 bases). With 0 bases removed from V and 4 bases from J, the gap between germline ends came to 16 bases. The CDR3 spans 16 residues. Looked up from germline, CDR1 is MNHEY and CDR2 is SVGAGI. The DNA of the CDR3 is TGTGCCAGCAGTTACTCGCGTTTCGGGAGAGTGTACGAGCAGTACTTC. This codes for CASSYSRFGRVYEQYF.

The V and J genes are TRBV7-9 and TRBJ2-1; maybe TRBD1 (7 bases). Trimming removed 6 bases at V and 6 bases at J, with 21 bases between. This CDR3 spans 16 amino acids. The germline CDR1 and CDR2 sequences are SEHNR and FQNEAQ (reference sequence). The CDR3 reads CASSPRNRGAGNEQFF. The DNA of the CDR3 is TGTGCCAGCAGTCCCCGTAACAGGGGAGCGGGCAATGAGCAGTTCTTC.

The genes are TRBV5-4 and TRBJ2-7, with 9 bases matching TRBD2. The CDR3 is 16 amino acids. CDR1 SGHNT and CDR2 YYREEE come from the germline V gene (reference sequence). Trimming cost V 3 bases and J 3 bases; bases outside gene matches: 10. CDR3 nucleotide sequence: TGTGCCAGCAGCTCCCGCCGCGGGGGGGCCTTCTACGAGCAGTACTTC. It codes for CASSSRRGGAFYEQYF.

This rearrangement joins TRBV11-2 to TRBJ2-7, with D possibly TRBD1 on 6 matching bases. Germline V gene sequence: CDR1 SGHAT, CDR2 FQNNGV. This CDR3 is 14 amino acids long. Deletions cut 1 base from V and 6 bases from J, with 13 bases between. The CDR3 protein is CASSLVLQGSEQYF. The CDR3, as DNA: TGTGCCAGCAGCTTAGTACTACAGGGTTCCGAGCAGTACTTC.

The gene calls are TRBV5-1 and TRBJ2-3; 7 bases are shared with TRBD1. Trimming at V came to 0 bases and at J to 4 bases, leaving 2 bases not matched to a gene. In germline, CDR1 is SGHRS, CDR2 YFSETQ. This CDR3 region has 14 residues. CDR3 in DNA: TGCGCCAGCAGCTTGGGACAGGGCGCAGATACGCAGTATTTT. This translates into CASSLGQGADTQYF.

This clone has a single count. This chain uses TRBV5-4 with TRBJ2-7; D may match TRBD1 or TRBD2 (6 bases each). In germline, CDR1 is SGHNT, CDR2 YYREEE (reference sequence). Trimming removed 0 bases from V and 6 bases from J, with 13 bases in between. The CDR3 sequence is 14 residues long. DNA for the CDR3: TGTGCCAGCAGCTTGGCGGGGGCACGGGGCGAGCAGTACTTC. The encoded protein is CASSLAGARGEQYF.

The CDR3 sequence: CASSLIDLRATEAFF. The CDR3 DNA reads as TGTGCCAGCAGTTTAATCGACCTCAGGGCCACTGAAGCTTTCTTT. V usage is TRBV28 and J usage is TRBJ1-1; D perhaps matches TRBD1 (5 bases). The CDR3 has 15 amino acids. With 2 bases removed from V and 4 bases from J, the gap between germline ends came to 14 bases. Per germline, CDR1 MDHEN and CDR2 SYDVKM.